Presented here are 12 T cell receptor beta chains from one specimen sequenced in a study of patients and donors after allogeneic stem cell transplantation (TCRdb year 2020). The library came from RT-PCR. The data were produced on a NextSeq 550. TCRdb reanalyzed the raw reads on its own, using fastp at Q25 for trimming and MiXCR for clone calling, and kept in-frame beta chains. Rows merge per CDR3 protein into single entries with the most common DNA and genes. A total of approximately 200,000 distinct CDR3 sequences appear in this sample, 40% to 45% of them only once. Of the sample, about 30% is held by the ten largest clones. The material sequenced was blood, either unsorted or a sorted T cell fraction (not recorded which). The receptors stem from a human donor who was either an allogeneic HSCT recipient or a stem cell or donor lymphocyte infusion donor (not recorded which). It is not recorded whose cells these are; they may come from a transplant donor.

The sample holds one count of this clonotype. This rearrangement joins TRBV27 to TRBJ2-7; D is unresolved. V lost 6 bases, J lost 2 bases, and 8 bases lay in between. The germline V gene has CDR1 MNHEY and CDR2 SMNVEV (reference sequence). The CDR3 length is 12 residues. CDR3 coding DNA: TGTGCCAGCAGGAGACAAACCTACGAGCAGTACTTC. It yields the protein CASRRQTYEQYF.

This rearrangement joins TRBV21-1 to TRBJ1-1. TRBV21-1 is marked as a pseudogene. The CDR3 sequence is 12 residues long. The CDR3 loop is CASSTRPAEAFF. CDR3 bases: TGTGCCAGCAGCACTAGACCGGCTGAAGCTTTCTTT.

The gene calls are TRBV4-1 and TRBJ1-1; possible D gene TRBD1, 5 bases. V lost 3 bases and J 5 bases, leaving 10 bases between the germline ends. CDR3 length equals 13 residues. Germline assignment: CDR1 MGHRA and CDR2 YSYEKL. CDR3 residues: CASSHKAGTEAFF. In DNA, the CDR3 is TGCGCCAGCAGCCACAAGGCAGGGACTGAAGCTTTCTTT.

This clonotype occurred a few times. This sequence joins TRBV7-9 and TRBJ1-1, with a tentative D call TRBD1 (6 bases). The CDR3 sequence is 15 residues long. Trimming removed 3 bases from V and 4 bases from J, with 15 bases in between. CDR1 SEHNR and CDR2 FQNEAQ come from the germline V gene (reference sequence). CDR3 region: CASSFQKQGVTEAFF. The CDR3 bases are TGTGCCAGCAGCTTTCAAAAACAGGGAGTCACTGAAGCTTTCTTT.

There are a few counts of this clonotype. The gene calls are TRBV20-1 and TRBJ1-5; D possibly corresponds to TRBD1 (6 bases). Trimming removed 7 bases at V and 0 bases at J, with 10 bases between. The CDR3 consists of 13 residues. The germline V gene encodes CDR1 DFQATT and CDR2 SNEGSKA (reference sequence). CDR3 sequence: CSGGQNSNQPQHF. The CDR3 nucleotides are TGCAGTGGGGGGCAGAATAGCAATCAGCCCCAGCATTTT.

The chain uses TRBV7-2 and TRBJ2-2; TRBD1 matches 7 bases. Germline values: CDR1 SGHTA, CDR2 FQGNSA. The V gene end was trimmed by 3 bases and the J gene end by 4 bases; junction bases not matched to a gene: 8. The CDR3 loop spans 16 amino acids. CDR3 in DNA: TGTGCCAGCAGCTTGGCAAGGGCAGGGGGCACCGGGGAGCTGTTTTTT. This sequence encodes CASSLARAGGTGELFF. Combining the CDR3 with reference TRBV7-2 and TRBJ2-2 gives the whole variable domain GAGVSQSPSNKVTEKGKDVELRCDPISGHTALYWYRQSLGQGLEFLIYFQGNSAPDKSGLPSDRFSAERTGGSVSTLTIQRTQQEDSAVYLCASSLARAGGTGELFFGEGSRLTVL.

In this sample, this clonotype turned up a few times. J is TRBJ1-2 and V is TRBV13, with TRBD1 matching 11 bases. This CDR3 comprises 17 residues. CDR1 PRHDT and CDR2 FYEKMQ come from the germline V gene (reference sequence). V was pared by 0 bases and J by 5 bases, with 8 bases of the junction left unmatched. The CDR3 sequence is CASSLGRTGGGLYGYTF. In DNA, the CDR3 is TGTGCCAGCAGCTTAGGGCGGACAGGGGGCGGACTTTATGGCTACACCTTC.

The chain couples TRBV27 to TRBJ2-7; TRBD1 might be the D (7 bases). V was pared by 8 bases and J by 3 bases, with 17 bases between. CDR3 size: 14 residues. Looked up from germline, CDR1 is MNHEY and CDR2 is SMNVEV (reference sequence). The CDR3 reads CASGTQGTVYEQYF. The CDR3 coding sequence is TGTGCCAGCGGAACACAGGGGACTGTCTACGAGCAGTACTTC.

The rearrangement links TRBV7-2 to TRBJ1-2; D call uncertain. The CDR3 has 14 amino acids. With 2 bases removed from V and 0 bases from J, the gap between germline ends came to 7 bases. Germline CDR1 and CDR2: SGHTA and FQGNSA. CDR3: CASSLNGANYGYTF. The CDR3 DNA is TGTGCCAGCAGCTTAAACGGTGCTAACTATGGCTACACCTTC. Full variable domain (remainder filled in from reference TRBV7-2 and TRBJ1-2): GAGVSQSPSNKVTEKGKDVELRCDPISGHTALYWYRQSLGQGLEFLIYFQGNSAPDKSGLPSDRFSAERTGGSVSTLTIQRTQQEDSAVYLCASSLNGANYGYTFGSGTRLTVV.

The V call is TRBV14, the J call TRBJ2-1; no firm D call. Germline lookup yields CDR1 SGHDN and CDR2 FVKESK. With 2 bases removed from V and 3 bases from J, the gap between germline ends came to 11 bases. The CDR3 sequence is 15 residues long. CDR3: CASSQTRTVYNEQFF. For the CDR3, the DNA is TGTGCCAGCAGCCAAACGCGAACCGTCTACAATGAGCAGTTCTTC.

The rearrangement uses TRBV27 and TRBJ2-1; D gene uncertain. Trimming cost V 8 bases and J 3 bases, with 11 bases left between them. Germline-derived CDR1 and CDR2 are MNHEY and SMNVEV (reference sequence). This CDR3 is built from 13 residues. CDR3 in DNA: TGTGCCAGCTCACCCGGGTTCTACAATGAGCAGTTCTTC. It is translated as CASSPGFYNEQFF.

The chain employs TRBV20-1 and TRBJ1-1; TRBD1 agrees at 7 bases. The CDR3 loop spans 14 amino acids. The trim removed 0 bases at V and 0 bases at J, leaving 1 base unmatched. Germline loops: CDR1 DFQATT, CDR2 SNEGSKA (reference sequence). CDR3 region: CSARDGTVNTEAFF. CDR3 nucleotide sequence: TGCAGTGCTAGAGATGGGACAGTGAACACTGAAGCTTTCTTT.